The sequence of this T cell receptor (beta chain) was determined in a study of T cells in Graves' hyperthyroidism and ophthalmopathy. V lost 3 bases and J lost 6, with 9 bases in between. Germline values: CDR1 MDHEN, CDR2 SYDVKM. The CDR3 is made up of 12 amino acids. Ophthalmopathy patients all had a Clinical Activity Score of at least 3, a NOSPECS grade of at least 4 and disease under 3 months old. Based on clinical symptoms, serum thyroxine and TRAb, thyroid ultrasound and orbital computed tomography, diagnoses were reached. Remarks on this clonotype: Its antigen is currently unknown.

Amplified TCR beta CDR3 regions came from RNA transcripts. HTBI primers were employed in a first-round RT-PCR of the TCR CDR3. One entry per CDR3 protein, called by TCRdb with MiXCR from the multiplex PCR reads. Among fewer than 550,000 distinct CDR3 sequences listed, around 22% were seen once. Regarding the study as a whole: In the blood, most expanded thyroid clonotypes above 0.001 appeared as well. Stable hyperthyroidism and ophthalmopathy were separated using 13 V-J signatures.

Sample: blood. The gene calls are TRBV28 and TRBJ2-7; the D gene is possibly TRBD2 (5 bases). This sequence was found in a woman aged 30 to 39 with Graves' ophthalmopathy. CDR3: CASSFREREQYF. As DNA, the CDR3 is TGTGCCAGCAGTTTCCGGGAACGCGAGCAGTACTTC. Full variable domain (outside the CDR3, taken from reference TRBV28 and TRBJ2-7): DVKVTQSSRYLVKRTGEKVFLECVQDMDHENMFWYRQDPGLGLRLIYFSYDVKMKEKGDIPEGYSVSREKKERFSLILESASTNQTSMYLCASSFREREQYFGPGTRLTVT.